This T cell receptor (beta chain) appears in the sequencing data of a study of T cells after yellow fever vaccination. A universal primer site and UMIs were added as TCR cDNA was made by 5'RACE template switching. TCRdb independently ran MiXCR on the 5' RACE reads; one entry per CDR3 protein. The data contain approximately 350,000 distinct CDR3 sequences, approximately 10% of them singletons. For this clonotype: Its cognate antigen is unknown.

Trimming left V 5 bases short and J 3 bases short, with 14 bases between. The germline V gene encodes CDR1 SGHAT and CDR2 FQNNGV. The CDR3 sequence is 15 residues long. Study-level points and caveats: Subsequent booster samples again held most clones from primary vaccination (under 98% CD4, 88% CD8). Shared CD4/CD8 clonotypes were a small share, likely from convergent recombination.

This sequence was found in a man aged 18 to 35 who received the YFV17D yellow fever vaccine. The chain combines TRBV11-2 with TRBJ2-1; no definite D call. The source was PBMCs, collected on the day of the first yellow fever vaccination. The CDR3 region is CASSLLGGDYNEQFF. CDR3 nucleotide sequence: TGTGCCAGCAGCCTCTTGGGTGGGGACTACAATGAGCAGTTCTTC.